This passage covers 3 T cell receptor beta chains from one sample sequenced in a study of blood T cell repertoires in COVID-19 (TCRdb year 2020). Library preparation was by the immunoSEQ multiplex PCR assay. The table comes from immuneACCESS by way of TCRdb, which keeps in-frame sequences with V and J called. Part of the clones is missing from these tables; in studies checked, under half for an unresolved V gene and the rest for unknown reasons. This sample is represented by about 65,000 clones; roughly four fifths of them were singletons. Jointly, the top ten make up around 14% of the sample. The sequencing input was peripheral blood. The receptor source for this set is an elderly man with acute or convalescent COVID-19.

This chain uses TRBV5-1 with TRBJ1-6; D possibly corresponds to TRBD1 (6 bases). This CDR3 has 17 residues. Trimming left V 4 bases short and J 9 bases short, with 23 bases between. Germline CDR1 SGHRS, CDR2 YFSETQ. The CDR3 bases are TGCGCCAGCAGCCGGACTGGAGTAGGGGGTGGAACTTCACCCCTCCACTTT. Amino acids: CASSRTGVGGGTSPLHF.

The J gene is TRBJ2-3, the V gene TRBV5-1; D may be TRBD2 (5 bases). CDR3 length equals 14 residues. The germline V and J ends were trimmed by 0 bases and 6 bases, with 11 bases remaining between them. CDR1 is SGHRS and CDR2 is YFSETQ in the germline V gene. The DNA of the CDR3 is TGCGCCAGCAGCTTGGTTGGGAGCCAGGATACGCAGTATTTT. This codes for CASSLVGSQDTQYF.

The CDR3 DNA reads TGTGCCAGCTTGCAGGATCTACAAGAGACCCAGTACTTC. This sequence encodes CASLQDLQETQYF. J is TRBJ2-5 and V is TRBV18; D not certain. Trimming shortened V by 7 bases and J by 2 bases, and 11 bases separated the two germline ends. Germline-derived CDR1 and CDR2 are KGHSH and LQKENI. This CDR3 contains 13 residues.